Presented here are 18 T cell receptor beta chains from one specimen sequenced in a study of cytomegalovirus exposure and HLA in healthy donors. PCR amplification relied on 60 Vbeta primers (plus 13 Jbeta primers). Profiled with immunoSEQ multiplex PCR; TCRdb holds only in-frame clones, not every one. Here the sample spans about 130,000 clones, around 80% being singletons. Sequenced material: PBMCs. The origin of the receptors is a man aged 35 to 55 in good health and CMV-seropositive.

The rearrangement joins TRBV6-1 to TRBJ2-3; no firm D call. The V gene's germline CDR1 is MNHNS and CDR2 SASEGT. This CDR3 comprises 17 residues. Trimming pared 3 bases from V and 2 bases from J, leaving 18 bases between. As DNA, the CDR3 is TGTGCCAGCAGTGACCGTTCTAAAACAGATTCCACAGATACGCAGTATTTT. Translating it yields CASSDRSKTDSTDTQYF.

J is TRBJ1-4 and V is TRBV6-1; D not resolved. V was pared by 3 bases and J by 5 bases, with 13 bases between. This CDR3 contains 15 residues. Germline loops: CDR1 MNHNS, CDR2 SASEGT. This CDR3 is CASSDTWGGNEKLFF. Here the CDR3 DNA reads TGTGCCAGCAGTGATACTTGGGGAGGAAATGAAAAACTGTTTTTT.

V usage is TRBV19 and J usage is TRBJ1-1; the D is unclear. The length of the CDR3 is 15 residues. V dropped 4 bases and J dropped 1 base, with 13 bases sitting between them. CDR1 and CDR2 from the germline V gene are LNHDA and SQIVND (reference sequence). The CDR3 loop is CASSTLINENTEAFF. Here the CDR3 DNA reads TGTGCCAGTAGTACCCTAATTAATGAGAACACTGAAGCTTTCTTT.

The rearrangement uses TRBV5-1 and TRBJ1-5, with D perhaps TRBD1 (5 bases). The germline V gene encodes CDR1 SGHRS and CDR2 YFSETQ. Between the trimmed V and J ends, which lost 4 bases and 7 bases, there was a span of 12 bases. The CDR3 sequence is 13 residues long. CDR3 in DNA: TGCGCCAGCAGCCTGACAGCGGGGCAGCCCCAGCATTTT. Its translation: CASSLTAGQPQHF.

This chain links TRBV6-1 with TRBJ1-5; no clear D gene. This CDR3 is 14 amino acids long. V lost 9 bases to trimming and J lost 0 bases, with 12 bases between them. The germline V gene encodes CDR1 MNHNS and CDR2 SASEGT. The CDR3 DNA sequence: TGTGCCAGTGTATTACATGATAGCAATCAGCCCCAGCATTTT. It encodes CASVLHDSNQPQHF.

V and J are TRBV19 and TRBJ1-5, with TRBD1 matching 9 bases. J gave up 3 bases and V 3 bases, and 3 bases lay outside the gene matches. Germline V gives CDR1 LNHDA, CDR2 SQIVND (reference sequence). The CDR3 is made up of 15 amino acids. DNA of the CDR3: TGTGCCAGTAGTATCGACAGGGGGGCCAATCAGCCCCAGCATTTT. Its translation is CASSIDRGANQPQHF.

This clone was recorded a few times. The chain recombines TRBV28 with TRBJ2-3; 7 bases are a match to TRBD1. This CDR3 has 15 amino acids. Germline CDR1 and CDR2: MDHEN and SYDVKM. V was clipped by 4 bases and J by 2 bases; unmatched bases: 6. CDR3 nucleotides: TGTGCCAGCAGTTCACCGGGACAGTTCACAGATACGCAGTATTTT. Residues: CASSSPGQFTDTQYF.

This clone was observed a single time. The chain is built from TRBV28 and TRBJ2-6, with 8 bases that match TRBD1. There are 17 residues in the CDR3. Germline V gives CDR1 MDHEN, CDR2 SYDVKM. V dropped 2 bases and J dropped 4; count of bases not matched to a gene: 7. The DNA of the CDR3 is TGTGCCAGCAGTTTACACAGGGGGTCCGTGGGGGCCAACGTCCTGACTTTC. Protein product: CASSLHRGSVGANVLTF.

This clone was recorded only once. V usage is TRBV7-2 and J usage is TRBJ2-7, with a tentative D call TRBD2 (6 bases). V lost 3 bases and J lost 3, with 9 bases in between. Germline V lookup: CDR1 SGHTA, CDR2 FQGNSA. The length of the CDR3 is 13 residues. CDR3: CASSFSGFYEQYF. The CDR3 DNA reads TGTGCCAGCAGCTTTAGCGGATTCTACGAGCAGTACTTC.

The chain is built from TRBV7-6 and TRBJ1-5, with 7 bases aligning to TRBD1. The CDR3 extends over 16 amino acids. V dropped 1 base and J dropped 2; count of bases not matched to a gene: 5. CDR1 is SGHVS, CDR2 FNYEAQ, per germline. The CDR3 DNA is TGTGCCAGCAGCTTAGATCCAGACAGGGGCAATCAGCCCCAGCATTTT. It translates to CASSLDPDRGNQPQHF. Filled out from reference TRBV7-6 and TRBJ1-5, the complete variable domain reads GAGVSQSPRYKVTKRGQDVALRCDPISGHVSLYWYRQALGQGPEFLTYFNYEAQQDKSGLPNDRFSAERPEGSISTLTIQRTEQRDSAMYRCASSLDPDRGNQPQHFGDGTRLSIL.

The rearrangement uses TRBV19 and TRBJ2-1; 7 bases align to TRBD2. Germline CDR1 reads LNHDA; CDR2 reads SQIVND (reference sequence). V was pared by 3 bases and J by 2 bases, with 7 bases of the junction left unmatched. The CDR3 is 16 residues long. The CDR3 is CASSIGRDRTYNEQFF. The CDR3 nucleotides read TGTGCCAGTAGTATTGGGAGGGATCGAACCTACAATGAGCAGTTCTTC.

This clone was picked up many times. The chain combines TRBV28 with TRBJ2-7; 7 bases are a match to TRBD1. The CDR3 loop spans 13 amino acids. The V gene's germline CDR1 is MDHEN and CDR2 SYDVKM. J was trimmed by 7 bases and V by 3 bases; bases with no gene match: 6. In nucleotides, the CDR3 is TGTGCCAGCAGTTTCACAGGGGCAGGGGAGCAGTACTTC. Its translation: CASSFTGAGEQYF.

The gene calls are TRBV27 and TRBJ1-1, with D perhaps matching TRBD1 (6 bases). CDR1 and CDR2 (germline): MNHEY, SMNVEV (reference sequence). Between the trimmed V and J ends, which lost 6 bases and 0 bases, there was a span of 14 bases. This CDR3 contains 15 residues. The CDR3 loop is CASSPRTALNTEAFF. The CDR3 region has the DNA TGTGCCAGCAGCCCCCGGACAGCTTTGAACACTGAAGCTTTCTTT.

The V gene is TRBV7-9, the J gene TRBJ2-1; 10 bases align to TRBD1. J was trimmed by 5 bases and V by 2 bases; bases with no gene match: 3. CDR1 SEHNR and CDR2 FQNEAQ come from the germline V gene (reference sequence). The CDR3 is made up of 15 amino acids. This CDR3 is CASSLIGQGDNEQFF. CDR3 DNA sequence: TGTGCCAGCAGCTTAATAGGACAGGGGGACAATGAGCAGTTCTTC.

CDR3 coding DNA: TGCAGTGCCTTAGTACGAGGGAATACCTTC. This translates into CSALVRGNTF. V and J are TRBV20-1 and TRBJ1-2; D unresolved. The CDR3 contains 10 residues. Between the trimmed V and J ends, which lost 6 bases and 14 bases, there was a span of 16 bases. Germline-derived CDR1 and CDR2 are DFQATT and SNEGSKA (reference sequence).

V is TRBV19 and J is TRBJ1-5; D is uncertain. With 0 bases removed from V and 4 bases from J, the gap between germline ends came to 4 bases. CDR1 is LNHDA and CDR2 is SQIVND in the germline V gene (reference sequence). The CDR3 sequence is 13 residues long. This CDR3 reads CASSIERNQPQHF. The CDR3 nucleotides are TGTGCCAGTAGTATAGAGCGGAATCAGCCCCAGCATTTT.

There are many counts of this clone. The chain employs TRBV6-1 and TRBJ2-2; 9 positions agree with TRBD2. Looked up from germline, CDR1 is MNHNS and CDR2 is SASEGT. This CDR3 is 15 amino acids long. Trimming removed 0 bases from V and 4 bases from J; junction bases left unmatched: 0. This CDR3 is CASSEASGSTGELFF. In nucleotides, the CDR3 is TGTGCCAGCAGTGAAGCTAGCGGGAGCACCGGGGAGCTGTTTTTT.

The CDR3 DNA reads TGTGCCAGCAGCAAGACAGGGGTTTCACGAACGAACACTGAAGCTTTCTTT. It yields the protein CASSKTGVSRTNTEAFF. The genes are TRBV7-6 and TRBJ1-1, with 8 bases that match TRBD1. The germline gives CDR1 SGHVS, CDR2 FNYEAQ. The CDR3 loop spans 17 amino acids. The V gene end was trimmed by 5 bases and the J gene end by 1 base; junction bases not matched to a gene: 12.